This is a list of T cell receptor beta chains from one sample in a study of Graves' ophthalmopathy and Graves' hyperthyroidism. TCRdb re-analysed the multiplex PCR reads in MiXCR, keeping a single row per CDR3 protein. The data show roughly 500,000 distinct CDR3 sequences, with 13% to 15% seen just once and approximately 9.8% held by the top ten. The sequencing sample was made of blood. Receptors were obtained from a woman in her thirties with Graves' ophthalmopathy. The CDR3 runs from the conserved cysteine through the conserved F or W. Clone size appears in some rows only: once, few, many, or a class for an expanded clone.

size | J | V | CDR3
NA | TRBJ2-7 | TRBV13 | CASSLAGTRNEQYF
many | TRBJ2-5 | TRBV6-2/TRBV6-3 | CASKPPTSGVQETQYF
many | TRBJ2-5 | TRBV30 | CAWSVRLLLNKETQYF
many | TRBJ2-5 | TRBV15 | CATSRTYTEETQYF
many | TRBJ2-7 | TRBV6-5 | CASMVGTGSSYEQYF
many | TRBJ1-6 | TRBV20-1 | CSAGTADSYNSPLHF
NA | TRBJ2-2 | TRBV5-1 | CASSLAGFSYTGELFF
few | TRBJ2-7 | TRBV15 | CATSRDLIKQEVSYEQYF
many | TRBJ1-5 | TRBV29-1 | CSVGGSNQPQHF
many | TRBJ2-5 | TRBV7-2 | CASSEGPRETQYF
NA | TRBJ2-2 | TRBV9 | CASSATFNTGELFF
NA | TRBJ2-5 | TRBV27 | CASSRPGAETQYF
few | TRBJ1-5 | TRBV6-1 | CASNTQGDSNQPQHF
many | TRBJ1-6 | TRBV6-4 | CASSPQGSGTPLHF
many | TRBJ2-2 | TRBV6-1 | CASRRTGGNTGELFF
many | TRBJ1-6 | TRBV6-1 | CAGGTEEDNSPLHF
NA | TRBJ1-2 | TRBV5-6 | CASSISRTGGGYTF
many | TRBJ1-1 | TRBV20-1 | CSARSGGGGNTEAFF
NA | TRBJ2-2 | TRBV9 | CASSVGSGSLITGELFF
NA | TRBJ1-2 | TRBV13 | CASTPRADSYGYTF
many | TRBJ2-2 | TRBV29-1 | CSVGSLNTGELFF
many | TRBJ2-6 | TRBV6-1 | CASSETGFSGANVLTF
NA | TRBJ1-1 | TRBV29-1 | CSSLGGKPYTEACF
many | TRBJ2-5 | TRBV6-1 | CASSEAWLAGGDASQETQYF
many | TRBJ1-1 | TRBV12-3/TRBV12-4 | CASSFDGQGPPGAFF
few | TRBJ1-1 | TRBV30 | CAWRDRGTANTEAFF
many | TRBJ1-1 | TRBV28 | CACSEGRTDEAFF
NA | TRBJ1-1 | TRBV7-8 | CASSPPAVRGTDAFF
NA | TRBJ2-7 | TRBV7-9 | CASSLDGEQYF
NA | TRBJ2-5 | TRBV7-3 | CASSLFGGNGETQYF
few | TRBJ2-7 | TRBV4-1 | CASSQVARDYEQYF
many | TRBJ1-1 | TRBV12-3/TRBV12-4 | CASSEFDGTEAFF
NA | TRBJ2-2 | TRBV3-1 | CASSSKGGWTGELFF
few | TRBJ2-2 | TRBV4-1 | CASSPTGGAGELFF
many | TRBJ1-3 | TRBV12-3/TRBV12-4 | CASSLRRGGNSGNTIYF
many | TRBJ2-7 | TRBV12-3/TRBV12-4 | CASSLAGLAGVAYEQYF
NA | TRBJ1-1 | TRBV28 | CASSQGLTTEAFF
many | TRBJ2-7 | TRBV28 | CASSIQTGNYEQYF
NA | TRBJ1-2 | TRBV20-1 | CSARGVGEHPRDYGYSF
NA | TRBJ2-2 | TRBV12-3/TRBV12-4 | CASSSGSGRNTGELFF
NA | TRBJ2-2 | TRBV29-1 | CSVPGRPENTGELFF
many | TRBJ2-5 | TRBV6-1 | CTSSEWGDREIF
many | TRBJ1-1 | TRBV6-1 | CASETWVFTEAFF
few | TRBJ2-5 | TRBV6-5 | CASSFGGGFGLQETQYF
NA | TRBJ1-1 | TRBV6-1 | CASSDADRKAFF
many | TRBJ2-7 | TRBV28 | CASSSLAGGRYEQYF
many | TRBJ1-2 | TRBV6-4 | CASSDPEATGGLVPYRYGYTF
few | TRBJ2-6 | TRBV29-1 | CSFRDRAGANVLTF
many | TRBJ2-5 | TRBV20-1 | CSALLPGVRAGETQYF
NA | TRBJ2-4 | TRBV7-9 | CASSPRPGTPPSQYF
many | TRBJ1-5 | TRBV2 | CASKASVIRNQPQHF
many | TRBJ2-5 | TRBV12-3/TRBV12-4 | CASGPDTQETQYF
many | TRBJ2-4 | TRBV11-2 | CASSSRLAKNIKYF
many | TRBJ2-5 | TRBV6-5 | CASSQKGDQETQYF
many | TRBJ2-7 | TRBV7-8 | CASSLHEDRGNEQYF
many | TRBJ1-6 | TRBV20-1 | CSARDTGTLRNSPLHF
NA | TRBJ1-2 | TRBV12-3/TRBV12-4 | CASSTDSLYGYTF
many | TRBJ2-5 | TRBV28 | CASSTSGTGGETQYF
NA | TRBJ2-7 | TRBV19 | CASRDRPHEQYF